This T cell receptor beta chain was retrieved from a study of cytomegalovirus exposure and HLA in healthy donors. The repertoire was sequenced with immunoSEQ multiplex PCR; TCRdb's copy has only in-frame clones and lacks some. The repertoire holds hundreds of thousands of clones, with roughly 87% as singletons. Regarding the study as a whole: In vitro data verified a few CMV-associated chains as specific for CMV antigens. The classifier was said to identify cytomegalovirus status with high specificity and sensitivity. Rare sequences made up most TCRs, while some public TCRs were found in many donors. According to a subsequent analysis, TCR clusters identified in the first cohort showed a tendency to co-occur across the 100 to 150 validation repertoires.

Concerning this clone itself: The antigen remains unidentified.

Trimming shortened V by 6 bases and J by 0 bases, and 12 bases separated the two germline ends. The V gene's germline CDR1 is MDHEN and CDR2 SYDVKM. The CDR3 consists of 16 residues. The sequence came from a young woman in good health and CMV-seropositive. The chain joins TRBV28 to TRBJ2-6; weak D call: TRBD1 (6 bases). Input material: PBMCs. CDR3 DNA sequence: TGTGCCAGCAGACAAAGACAGGTCTCTGGGGCCAACGTCCTGACTTTC. Its protein is CASRQRQVSGANVLTF.